This note documents a single TCR beta chain sequence. These data belong to a study of OX40 agonist ivuxolimab in advanced cancers. The CDR3 contains 12 residues. V lost 4 bases, J lost 4 bases, and 2 bases stayed unmatched. Germline V gene data show CDR1 as SQVTM and CDR2 as ANQGSEA. The table came from immunoSEQ multiplex PCR; TCRdb's copy has only in-frame clones and leaves some out. The data contain roughly 67,000 clones, about 89% of them seen just once; the ten biggest clones take up less than 0.8%. People who had autoimmune disease history or systemic immunosuppression were excluded. The source was CD4+ or CD8+ T cells sorted from blood, collected in a trial of the OX40 agonist ivuxolimab. V gene TRBV29-1 combines with J gene TRBJ1-2, with TRBD1 identical over 8 bases. This receptor was identified in an adult with an advanced solid tumor such as melanoma, head and neck, liver or kidney cancer. CDR3: CSVVGQGYGYTF. The DNA of the CDR3 is TGCAGCGTTGTAGGACAGGGCTATGGCTACACCTTC.